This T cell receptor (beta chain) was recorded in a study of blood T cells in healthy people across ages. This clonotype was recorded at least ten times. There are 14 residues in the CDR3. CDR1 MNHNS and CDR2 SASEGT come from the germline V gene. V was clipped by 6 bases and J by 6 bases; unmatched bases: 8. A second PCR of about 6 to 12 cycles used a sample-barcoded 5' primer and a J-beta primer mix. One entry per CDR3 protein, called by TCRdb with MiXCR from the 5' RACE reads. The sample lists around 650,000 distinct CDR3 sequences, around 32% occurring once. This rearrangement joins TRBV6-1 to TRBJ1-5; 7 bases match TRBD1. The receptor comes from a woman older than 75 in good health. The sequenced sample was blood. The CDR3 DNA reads TGTGCCAGCAGCCTCGACAGGGAAGGTCAGCCCCAGCATTTT. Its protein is CASSLDREGQPQHF.